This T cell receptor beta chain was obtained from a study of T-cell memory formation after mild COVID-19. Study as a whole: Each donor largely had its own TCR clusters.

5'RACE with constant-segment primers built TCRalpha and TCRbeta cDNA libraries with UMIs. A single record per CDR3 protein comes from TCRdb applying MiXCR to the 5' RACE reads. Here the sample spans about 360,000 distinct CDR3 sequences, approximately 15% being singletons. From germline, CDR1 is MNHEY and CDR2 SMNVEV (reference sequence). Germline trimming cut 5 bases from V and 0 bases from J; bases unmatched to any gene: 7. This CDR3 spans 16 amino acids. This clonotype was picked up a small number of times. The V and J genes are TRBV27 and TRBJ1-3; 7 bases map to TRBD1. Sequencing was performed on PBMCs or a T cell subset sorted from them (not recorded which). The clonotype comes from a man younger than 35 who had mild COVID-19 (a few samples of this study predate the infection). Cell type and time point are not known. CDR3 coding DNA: TGTGCCAGCAGTGAACGACAGGGATTCTCTGGAAACACCATATATTTT. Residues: CASSERQGFSGNTIYF.